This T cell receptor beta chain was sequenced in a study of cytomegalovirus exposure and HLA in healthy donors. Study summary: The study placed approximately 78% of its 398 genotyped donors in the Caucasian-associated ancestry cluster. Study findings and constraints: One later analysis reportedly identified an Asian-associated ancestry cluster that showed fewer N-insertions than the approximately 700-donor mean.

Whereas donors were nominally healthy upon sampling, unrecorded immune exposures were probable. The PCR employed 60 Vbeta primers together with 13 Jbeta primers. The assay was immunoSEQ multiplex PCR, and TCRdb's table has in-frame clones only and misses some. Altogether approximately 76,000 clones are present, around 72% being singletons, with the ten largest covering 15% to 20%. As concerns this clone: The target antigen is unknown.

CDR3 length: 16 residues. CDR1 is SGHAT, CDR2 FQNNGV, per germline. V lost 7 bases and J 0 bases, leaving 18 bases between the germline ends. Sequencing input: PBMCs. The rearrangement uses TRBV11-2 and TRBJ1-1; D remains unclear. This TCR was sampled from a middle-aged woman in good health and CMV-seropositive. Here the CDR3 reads CASTPGKGGMNTEAFF. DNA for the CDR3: TGTGCCAGCACCCCGGGGAAGGGCGGCATGAACACTGAAGCTTTCTTT.